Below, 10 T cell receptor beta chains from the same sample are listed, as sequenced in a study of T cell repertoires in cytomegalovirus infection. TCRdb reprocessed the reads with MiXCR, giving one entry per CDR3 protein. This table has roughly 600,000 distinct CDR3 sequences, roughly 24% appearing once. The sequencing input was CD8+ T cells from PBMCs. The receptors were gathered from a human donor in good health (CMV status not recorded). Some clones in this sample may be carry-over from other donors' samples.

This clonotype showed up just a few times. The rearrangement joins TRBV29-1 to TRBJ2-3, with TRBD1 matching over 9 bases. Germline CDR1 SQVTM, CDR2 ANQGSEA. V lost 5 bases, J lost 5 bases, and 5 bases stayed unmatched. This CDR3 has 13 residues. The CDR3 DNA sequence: TGCAGCGTTAGGACAGGGGTGATAGATACGCAGTATTTT. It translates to CSVRTGVIDTQYF.

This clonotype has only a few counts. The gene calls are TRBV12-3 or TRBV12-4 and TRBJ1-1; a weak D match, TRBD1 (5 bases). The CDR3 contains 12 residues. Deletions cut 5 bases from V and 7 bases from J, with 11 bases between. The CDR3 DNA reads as TGTGCCAGCAGTCAGAACAGGTTTGAAGCTTTCTTT. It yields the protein CASSQNRFEAFF.

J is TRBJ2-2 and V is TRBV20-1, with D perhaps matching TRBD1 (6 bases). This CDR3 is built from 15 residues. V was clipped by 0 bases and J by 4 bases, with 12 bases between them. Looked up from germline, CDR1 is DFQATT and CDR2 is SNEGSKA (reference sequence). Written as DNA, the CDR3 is TGCAGTGCTAGAGATCAACAGGGTGGCACCGGGGAGCTGTTTTTT. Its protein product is CSARDQQGGTGELFF.

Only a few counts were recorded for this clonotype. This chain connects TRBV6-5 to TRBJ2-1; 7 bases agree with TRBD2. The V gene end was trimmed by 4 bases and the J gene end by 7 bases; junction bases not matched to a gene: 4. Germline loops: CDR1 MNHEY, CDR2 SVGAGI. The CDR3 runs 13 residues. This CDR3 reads CASSLHGGNEQFF. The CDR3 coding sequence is TGTGCCAGCAGTTTACACGGGGGGAATGAGCAGTTCTTC.

CDR3 residues: CSSWDRASNQPQHF. DNA for the CDR3: TGCAGTTCCTGGGACAGGGCCAGCAATCAGCCCCAGCATTTT. The V gene is TRBV20-1, the J gene TRBJ1-5; 9 nucleotides align to TRBD1. CDR3 length equals 14 residues. Trimming took 8 bases from V and 1 from J; bases not matched to a gene: 6. Germline lookup yields CDR1 DFQATT and CDR2 SNEGSKA (reference sequence).

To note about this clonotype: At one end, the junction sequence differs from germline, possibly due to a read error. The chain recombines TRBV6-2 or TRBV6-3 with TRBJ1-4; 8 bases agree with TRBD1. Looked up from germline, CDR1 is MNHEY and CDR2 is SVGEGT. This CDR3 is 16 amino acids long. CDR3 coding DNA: TGTGCCAGCATTCGGGACAGGCCTGCAACTAAAGAAAAACTGTTTTTT. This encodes CASIRDRPATKEKLFF.

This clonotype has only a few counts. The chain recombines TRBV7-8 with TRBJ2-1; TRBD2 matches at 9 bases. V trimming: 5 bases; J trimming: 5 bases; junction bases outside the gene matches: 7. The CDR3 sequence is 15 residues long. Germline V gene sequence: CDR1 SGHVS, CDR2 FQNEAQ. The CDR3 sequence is CASSLSGGPDNEQFF. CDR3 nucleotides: TGTGCCAGCAGCCTCAGCGGGGGGCCTGACAATGAGCAGTTCTTC.

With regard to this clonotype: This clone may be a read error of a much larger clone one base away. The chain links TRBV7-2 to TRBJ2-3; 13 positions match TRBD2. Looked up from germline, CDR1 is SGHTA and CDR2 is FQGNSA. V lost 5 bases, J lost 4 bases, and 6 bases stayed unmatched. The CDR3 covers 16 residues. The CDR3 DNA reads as TGTGCCAGCAGCCAACGGACTAGCGGGGGAGCAGATACGCAGTATTTT. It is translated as CASSQRTSGGADTQYF.

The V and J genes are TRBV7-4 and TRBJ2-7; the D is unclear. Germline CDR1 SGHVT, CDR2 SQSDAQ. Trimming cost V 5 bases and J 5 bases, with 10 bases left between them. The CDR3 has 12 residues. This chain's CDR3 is CASSQRVDEQYF. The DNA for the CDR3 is TGTGCCAGCAGCCAACGGGTGGACGAGCAGTACTTC.

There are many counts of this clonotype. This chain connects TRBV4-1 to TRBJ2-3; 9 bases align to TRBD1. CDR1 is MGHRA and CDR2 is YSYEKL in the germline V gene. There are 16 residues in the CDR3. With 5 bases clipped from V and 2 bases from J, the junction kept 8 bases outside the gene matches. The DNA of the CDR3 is TGCGCCAGCAGCGCGGGACAGGGAGCCCCCACAGATACGCAGTATTTT. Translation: CASSAGQGAPTDTQYF.